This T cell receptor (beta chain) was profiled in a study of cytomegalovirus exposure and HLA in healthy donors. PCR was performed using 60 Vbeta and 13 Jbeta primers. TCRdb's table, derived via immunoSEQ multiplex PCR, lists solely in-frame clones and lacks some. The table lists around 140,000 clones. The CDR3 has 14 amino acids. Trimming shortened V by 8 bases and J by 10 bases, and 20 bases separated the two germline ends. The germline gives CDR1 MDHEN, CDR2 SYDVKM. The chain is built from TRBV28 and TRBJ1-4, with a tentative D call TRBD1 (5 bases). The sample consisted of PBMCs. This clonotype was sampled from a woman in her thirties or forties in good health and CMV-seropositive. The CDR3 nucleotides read TGTGCCAGCTCGACGAAAGGAGGGGATGCAAAACTGTTTTTT. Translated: CASSTKGGDAKLFF.